The 10 T cell receptor beta chains given below trace back to one sample, sequenced in a study of T cell responses to AZD1222 COVID-19 vaccine (dated by TCRdb to the early 2020s). Receptor amplification or capture employed the immunoSEQ multiplex PCR assay. Imported from immuneACCESS, the table was reduced by TCRdb to in-frame sequences with V and J called. These copies leave out some clones; in studies compared against another copy, an unresolved V gene accounts for under half, and the cause of the remainder is not known. This sample lists some 99,000 clones; 84% were detected once. The top ten hold 12% to 15% of the sample. According to the study, the label for this sample's time point signals: about 28 days (+/-7) after the second vaccine dose. The sample was peripheral blood, taken 28 days after the second AZD1222 dose. The receptors here all came from an adult who received the AZD1222 COVID-19 vaccine.

The gene calls are TRBV18 and TRBJ1-5, with D possibly matching TRBD1 (5 bases). The V end lost 2 bases, the J end lost 0 bases, and 17 bases lay between the germline ends. This CDR3 contains 18 residues. Germline CDR1 and CDR2: KGHSH and LQKENI. The CDR3 loop is CASSPSRGADYSNQPQHF. CDR3 DNA: TGTGCCAGCTCACCATCACGAGGGGCCGACTATAGCAATCAGCCCCAGCATTTT. Using reference TRBV18 and TRBJ1-5 for the parts outside the CDR3, the full variable domain is NAGVMQNPRHLVRRRGQEARLRCSPMKGHSHVYWYRQLPEEGLKFMVYLQKENIIDESGMPKERFSAEFPKEGPSILRIQQVVRGDSAAYFCASSPSRGADYSNQPQHFGDGTRLSIL.

The CDR3 loop reads CASSLRIAGNTGELFF. The CDR3 DNA is TGTGCCAGCAGCTTGAGAATAGCGGGAAACACCGGGGAGCTGTTTTTT. The chain joins TRBV11-2 to TRBJ2-2, with 8 positions matching TRBD2. Germline lookup yields CDR1 SGHAT and CDR2 FQNNGV. The CDR3 consists of 16 residues. V shed 3 bases, J shed 2 bases, and the junction held 5 bases outside the gene matches.

The chain carries TRBV7-2 and TRBJ1-3; tentatively, D is TRBD1 (5 bases). CDR1 and CDR2 (germline): SGHTA, FQGNSA. V lost 2 bases to trimming and J lost 0 bases, with 11 bases between them. The CDR3 sequence is 16 residues long. The CDR3, as DNA: TGTGCCAGCAGCTTAAGGGGCATTGGCTCTGGAAACACCATATATTTT. Translation gives CASSLRGIGSGNTIYF.

This chain joins TRBV7-3 and TRBJ2-1; 7 bases are a match to TRBD1. This CDR3 is built from 18 residues. Trimming removed 5 bases from V and 7 bases from J; junction bases left unmatched: 20. CDR1 is SGHTA, CDR2 FQGTGA, per germline. The DNA of the CDR3 is TGTGCCAGCAGCCCCGCAGACAGGGCCCCCCGATCGATAAATGAGCAGTTCTTC. Translated, it gives CASSPADRAPRSINEQFF. The complete variable domain, with remaining parts taken from reference TRBV7-3 and TRBJ2-1, reads GAGVSQTPSNKVTEKGKYVELRCDPISGHTALYWYRQSLGQGPEFLIYFQGTGAADDSGLPNDRFFAVRPEGSVSTLKIQRTERGDSAVYLCASSPADRAPRSINEQFFGPGTRLTVL.

The J gene is TRBJ1-1, the V gene TRBV4-1, with 10 bases fitting TRBD1. V lost 0 bases and J lost 0; bases outside the gene matches: 4. The CDR3 spans 17 residues. The germline CDR1 and CDR2 sequences are MGHRA and YSYEKL. Written as DNA, the CDR3 is TGCGCCAGCAGCCAAGATCGGACAGGGGGATTGAACACTGAAGCTTTCTTT. It codes for CASSQDRTGGLNTEAFF.

The chain is built from TRBV5-1 and TRBJ2-5; 10 nucleotides align to TRBD2. V shed 1 base, J shed 5 bases, and the junction held 5 bases outside the gene matches. This CDR3 region has 15 residues. In germline, CDR1 is SGHRS, CDR2 YFSETQ. CDR3 in amino acids: CASSLYSGLAETQYF. CDR3 nucleotides: TGCGCCAGCAGCTTGTACTCGGGACTAGCGGAGACCCAGTACTTC.

The V and J genes are TRBV2 and TRBJ2-7; 8 bases are shared with TRBD1. V trimming: 9 bases; J trimming: 6 bases; junction bases outside the gene matches: 10. CDR1 is SNHLY and CDR2 is FYNNEI in the germline V gene. This CDR3 comprises 13 residues. CDR3 bases: TGTGCCAGAAAAGGACAGGGTCGGGCCGAGCAGTACTTC. Its translation is CARKGQGRAEQYF. Drawing the rest from reference TRBV2 and TRBJ2-7, the complete variable domain is EPEVTQTPSHQVTQMGQEVILRCVPISNHLYFYWYRQILGQKVEFLVSFYNNEISEKSEIFDDQFSVERPDGSNFTLKIRSTKLEDSAMYFCARKGQGRAEQYFGPGTRLTVT.

This clone occurred once. The chain carries TRBV11-3 and TRBJ2-1; TRBD2 is a possible D gene (5 bases). This CDR3 is built from 13 residues. Germline V gene lookup returns CDR1 SGHNT and CDR2 YENEEA. Deletions cut 8 bases from V and 0 bases from J, with 8 bases between. CDR3 bases: TGTGCCAGCCGGGATAGCTCCTACAATGAGCAGTTCTTC. Amino acids: CASRDSSYNEQFF.

The chain recombines TRBV2 with TRBJ1-2; D remains ambiguous. Trimming took off 7 bases at V and 2 bases at J, with 8 bases between the two ends. Germline CDR1 reads SNHLY; CDR2 reads FYNNEI. The CDR3 length is 12 residues. The CDR3 loop is CASNPANYGYTF. The CDR3 nucleotides read TGTGCCAGCAACCCGGCAAACTATGGCTACACCTTC.

This clone was counted between two and nine times. CDR3 sequence: CASSTTERRVFGGYTF. In DNA form, the CDR3 reads TGTGCCAGCAGTACTACCGAACGGAGGGTTTTCGGCGGCTACACCTTC. The gene calls are TRBV7-9 and TRBJ1-2; D is uncertain. The CDR3 has 16 amino acids. Germline CDR1 reads SEHNR; CDR2 reads FQNEAQ (reference sequence). V was clipped by 6 bases and J by 8 bases, with 25 bases between them. Using reference TRBV7-9 and TRBJ1-2 for the parts outside the CDR3, the full variable domain is DTGVSQNPRHKITKRGQNVTFRCDPISEHNRLYWYRQTLGQGPEFLTYFQNEAQLEKSRLLSDRFSAERPKGSFSTLEIQRTEQGDSAMYLCASSTTERRVFGGYTFGSGTRLTVV.